The rows below give T cell receptor beta chains drawn from one sample of a study of spatial heterogeneity in lung cancer. TCRdb redid the calling of the 5' RACE reads with MiXCR, one entry per CDR3 protein. Among approximately 110,000 distinct CDR3 sequences listed, more than 10% were seen once. Sequences were derived from PBMCs, sampled at follow-up. These receptors all come from a female donor with early-stage non-small cell lung cancer. CDR3s include the opening cysteine and the closing phenylalanine or tryptophan. The D gene is left open where the match is weak. Where a row states a size, it is once, few, many or the class of an expanded clone; other rows omit it.

d_call	v_call	j_call	clone_size	cdr3_nt	cdr3_aa
NA	TRBV20-1	TRBJ2-1	NA	TGCAGTCCCCATGAGGGACCGACCTACAATGAGCAGTTCTTC	CSPHEGPTYNEQFF
NA	TRBV2	TRBJ2-2	NA	TGTGCCAGCAAAAACAGGGAAACCGGGGAGCTGTTTTTT	CASKNRETGELFF
NA	TRBV20-1	TRBJ1-2	many	TGCAGTGCTAGAGATCGACAGGACCGCTATGGCTACACCTTC	CSARDRQDRYGYTF
NA	TRBV20-1	TRBJ2-7	NA	TGCAGTGCTCAAGGCCCTGGGGTTGTCTACGAGCAGTACTTC	CSAQGPGVVYEQYF
NA	TRBV5-1	TRBJ1-1	many	TGCGCCAGCAGCTCCGGACAGCTGAACACTGAAGCTTTCTTT	CASSSGQLNTEAFF
NA	TRBV6-2/TRBV6-3	TRBJ2-1	NA	TGTGCCAGCAGTTCACCCAGTAGGGTCTACAATGAGCAGTTCTTC	CASSSPSRVYNEQFF
TRBD1	TRBV4-2	TRBJ2-5	NA	TGTGCCAGCAGCCAAGATCTGAGTGGGACAGGGTATGGCATGGCCCAGTACTTC	CASSQDLSGTGYGMAQYF
NA	TRBV5-5	TRBJ1-4	NA	TGTGCCAGCAGCGCTTCAGGAACCTTTGCTGAAAAACTGTTTTTT	CASSASGTFAEKLFF
NA	TRBV7-9	TRBJ1-2	NA	TGTGCCAGCAATCTACCGCAGGGGAGCTATGGCTACACCTTC	CASNLPQGSYGYTF
NA	TRBV7-2	TRBJ2-1	many	TGTGCCAGCAGCCTCCTATACAATGAGCAGTTCTTC	CASSLLYNEQFF
NA	TRBV7-9	TRBJ2-3	few	TGTGCCAGCAGCTTAGCGTCCATCAGGGCAGATACGCAGTATTTT	CASSLASIRADTQYF
TRBD1	TRBV12-3/TRBV12-4	TRBJ2-2	many	TGTGCCAGCAGTTTTGGGACAGGGAGGACCGGGGAGCTGTTTTTT	CASSFGTGRTGELFF
NA	TRBV28	TRBJ1-1	many	TGTGCCAGCATCCCCGGGTGGGGCATATCTGAAGCTTTCTTT	CASIPGWGISEAFF
TRBD2	TRBV27	TRBJ2-3	few	TGTGCCAGCCAAGGCGGGAGGCGAAGCACAGATACGCAGTATTTT	CASQGGRRSTDTQYF
TRBD1	TRBV5-1	TRBJ2-5	NA	TGCGCCAGCAGCACCGGACAGGGACAAGAGACCCAGTACTTC	CASSTGQGQETQYF
TRBD2	TRBV2	TRBJ2-3	NA	TGTGCCAGCAGTGGACGCAGTCTAGCGGGATTCACAGATACGCAGTATTTT	CASSGRSLAGFTDTQYF
TRBD1	TRBV7-8	TRBJ1-4	NA	TGTGCCAGCAGCACCCAGACAGGGCCTAATGAAAAACTGTTTTTT	CASSTQTGPNEKLFF
NA	TRBV7-2	TRBJ1-2	NA	TGTGCCAGCAGCTTAGTTCAGGGGTTAGGCTATGGCTACACCTTC	CASSLVQGLGYGYTF
NA	TRBV28	TRBJ1-5	few	TGTGCCAGCAGCCAACCTCTCCTCTCCGCCCAGCATTTT	CASSQPLLSAQHF
NA	TRBV20-1	TRBJ2-1	NA	TGCAGTGCTAGAGCTGGATGGGGTGAGCAGTTCTTC	CSARAGWGEQFF